One sample yielded the 22 T cell receptor beta chains listed below, sequenced in a study of T-cell reconstitution after alpha-beta-depleted transplantation in children. Molecular barcoding with unique molecular identifiers was used for the TCRbeta library. MiXCR, run by TCRdb on the PCR reads, gives a single entry per CDR3 protein. This sample has approximately 47,000 distinct CDR3 sequences, with approximately 52% found just once. This specimen consisted of peripheral blood, obtained before TCRalphabeta/CD19-depleted stem cell transplant. The receptors derive from a boy younger than two with SCID, due to receive a stem cell transplant.

V and J are TRBV4-2 and TRBJ2-3; D is unresolved. Looked up from germline, CDR1 is LGHNA and CDR2 is YNFKEQ. This CDR3 has 12 amino acids. V was clipped by 0 bases and J by 6 bases, with 4 bases between them. The CDR3 coding sequence is TGTGCCAGCAGCCAAGAGGGGGATACGCAGTATTTT. It is translated as CASSQEGDTQYF.

The chain employs TRBV5-6 and TRBJ2-1, with D tentatively TRBD1 or TRBD2 (7 bases each). This CDR3 is 15 amino acids long. The V gene's germline CDR1 is SGHDT and CDR2 YYEEEE. V lost 7 bases, J lost 2 bases, and 16 bases lay in between. The CDR3 DNA reads TGTGCCAGCCTTGCAGCAGGGGGGGCCTACAATGAGCAGTTCTTC. Residues: CASLAAGGAYNEQFF.

The chain has TRBV12-2 and TRBJ1-5; the table's D call of TRBD1 was not tested on the DNA. TRBV12-2 is shown as a pseudogene. The CDR3 has 14 amino acids. This chain's CDR3 is CASRLVRGTKPQHF. In nucleotides, the CDR3 is TGTGCAAGTCGCTTAGTAAGGGGTACCAAGCCCCAGCATTTT.

The gene calls are TRBV6-5 and TRBJ2-7; 9 bases are a match to TRBD1. The CDR3 loop spans 11 amino acids. Germline loops: CDR1 MNHEY, CDR2 SVGAGI. Losses at the gene ends were 5 bases for V and 12 bases for J; bases not matched to a gene: 5. The DNA for the CDR3 is TGTGCCAGCAGTAACGGACAGGGGAGGTACTTC. It yields the protein CASSNGQGRYF.

The sample holds a few counts of this clonotype. The gene calls are TRBV7-6 and TRBJ1-4; D is possibly TRBD1 (5 bases). Germline V gene lookup returns CDR1 SGHVS and CDR2 FNYEAQ. V lost 5 bases to trimming and J lost 0 bases, with 16 bases between them. The CDR3 contains 17 residues. In DNA, the CDR3 is TGTGCCAGCAGCCCCGGCTTGGGGGGGACAACTAATGAAAAACTGTTTTTT. This encodes CASSPGLGGTTNEKLFF.

This clonotype was counted only a few times. J is TRBJ2-1 and V is TRBV9; 13 bases are shared with TRBD2. The CDR3 extends over 16 amino acids. Germline loops: CDR1 SGDLS, CDR2 YYNGEE. V gave up 3 bases and J gave up 6 bases; unmatched junction bases: 6. The CDR3 sequence: CASSETSGGAGNEQFF. In DNA, the CDR3 is TGTGCCAGCAGCGAAACTAGCGGGGGGGCCGGCAATGAGCAGTTCTTC.

The V gene is TRBV10-3, the J gene TRBJ2-3, with D perhaps TRBD2 (5 bases). CDR1 is ENHRY and CDR2 is SYGVKD in the germline V gene. The V end was cut by 2 bases, the J end by 2 bases, with 11 bases between. There are 15 residues in the CDR3. CDR3 in amino acids: CAISEILAYTDTQYF. The CDR3 region has the DNA TGTGCCATCAGTGAGATCCTAGCCTACACAGATACGCAGTATTTT.

V and J are TRBV15 and TRBJ2-1; D is perhaps TRBD2 (5 bases). This CDR3 region has 16 residues. The germline CDR1 and CDR2 sequences are LNHNV and YYDKDF (reference sequence). The V and J ends lost 0 bases and 4 bases respectively, with 13 bases between them. The CDR3 is CATSRDGVAKYNEQFF. For the CDR3, the DNA is TGTGCCACCAGCAGAGATGGGGTAGCGAAGTACAATGAGCAGTTCTTC. The whole variable domain, filled in from reference TRBV15 and TRBJ2-1, reads DAMVIQNPRYQVTQFGKPVTLSCSQTLNHNVMYWYQQKSSQAPKLLFHYYDKDFNNEADTPDNFQSRRPNTSFCFLDIRSPGLGDTAMYLCATSRDGVAKYNEQFFGPGTRLTVL.

This clonotype has a count of ten or more. The chain links TRBV11-2 to TRBJ2-1; D perhaps matches TRBD2 (6 bases). CDR1 and CDR2 from the germline V gene are SGHAT and FQNNGV. The CDR3 has 15 amino acids. Deletions cut 5 bases from V and 7 bases from J, with 18 bases between. The CDR3 DNA follows: TGTGCCAGCAGCCCAGGAGGGAGGTTGGTGAATGAGCAGTTCTTC. Translation: CASSPGGRLVNEQFF.

V is TRBV6-5 and J is TRBJ1-1; TRBD1 might be the D (5 bases). The CDR3 is 15 amino acids. V was shortened by 1 base and J by 2 bases, with 11 bases between the two germline ends. The V gene's germline CDR1 is MNHEY and CDR2 SVGAGI. The CDR3 DNA sequence: TGTGCCAGCAGTTACTATGGTAGGGGAAACACTGAAGCTTTCTTT. It is translated as CASSYYGRGNTEAFF.

This clonotype was picked up many times. The J gene is TRBJ2-3, the V gene TRBV27; 11 nucleotides align to TRBD2. After removal of 7 bases from V and 2 bases from J, the junction contained 8 bases not matched to a gene. Germline lookup yields CDR1 MNHEY and CDR2 SMNVEV (reference sequence). The CDR3 loop spans 16 amino acids. In nucleotides, the CDR3 is TGTGCCAGCACCTCCGGACTAGCGGGCTTCACAGATACGCAGTATTTT. It translates to CASTSGLAGFTDTQYF.

This clonotype was recorded once. V usage is TRBV6-2 or TRBV6-3 and J usage is TRBJ1-5; the match to TRBD1 covers 7 bases. CDR1 and CDR2 (germline): MNHEY, SVGEGT. The CDR3 covers 14 residues. V dropped 6 bases and J dropped 2; count of bases not matched to a gene: 4. Written as DNA, the CDR3 is TGTGCCAGCAGCCAGGGGGGACGCAATCAGCCCCAGCATTTT. Translating gives CASSQGGRNQPQHF.

This clonotype was counted a few times. The chain is built from TRBV5-5 and TRBJ2-3; 9 nucleotides align to TRBD2. V shed 0 bases, J shed 2 bases, and the junction held 7 bases outside the gene matches. This CDR3 spans 17 amino acids. Germline V gene sequence: CDR1 SGHKS, CDR2 YYEKEE (reference sequence). CDR3 DNA: TGTGCCAGCAGCTTGGTATATAGCGGGGGTGTCACAGATACGCAGTATTTT. This sequence encodes CASSLVYSGGVTDTQYF. Drawing the rest from reference TRBV5-5 and TRBJ2-3, the complete variable domain is DAGVTQSPTHLIKTRGQQVTLRCSPISGHKSVSWYQQVLGQGPQFIFQYYEKEERGRGNFPDRFSARQFPNYSSELNVNALLLGDSALYLCASSLVYSGGVTDTQYFGPGTRLTVL.

The chain recombines TRBV28 with TRBJ2-7, with 10 bases aligning to TRBD1. CDR1 is MDHEN and CDR2 is SYDVKM in the germline V gene. There are 11 residues in the CDR3. V was clipped by 6 bases and J by 9 bases; unmatched bases: 2. The CDR3, as DNA: TGTGCCAGCAGGGACAGGGGGGGGCAGTACTTC. This encodes CASRDRGGQYF.

This clonotype has just a few counts. The chain combines TRBV15 with TRBJ2-3, with TRBD1 as a possible D gene (6 bases). The CDR3 is 14 amino acids. Trimming cost V 4 bases and J 3 bases, with 11 bases left between them. Germline V gene sequence: CDR1 LNHNV, CDR2 YYDKDF (reference sequence). CDR3 amino acids: CATSIMGATDTQYF. The CDR3 bases are TGTGCCACCAGCATCATGGGGGCAACAGATACGCAGTATTTT.

The gene calls are TRBV20-1 and TRBJ2-1; 10 bases agree with TRBD2. J was trimmed by 8 bases and V by 6 bases; bases with no gene match: 7. CDR3 length equals 13 residues. Germline-derived CDR1 and CDR2 are DFQATT and SNEGSKA (reference sequence). The CDR3 protein is CSARAGGWDEQFF. The CDR3 nucleotides are TGCAGTGCCCGAGCGGGGGGGTGGGATGAGCAGTTCTTC.

As to this clonotype: Its ends do not fully match the called genes, so a read error is possible. V usage is TRBV20-1 and J usage is TRBJ2-5; 8 positions agree with TRBD2. This CDR3 has 19 amino acids. The germline CDR1 and CDR2 sequences are DFQATT and SNEGSKA (reference sequence). As DNA, the CDR3 is TGCTGTGCTAGAGATCCGGGGGCAGTAACGGGGGGGCCCTGGGAGACCCAGTACTTC. Translating it yields CCARDPGAVTGGPWETQYF.

The CDR3 region is CASSEGTAHSETQYF. The CDR3 region has the DNA TGTGCCAGCAGCGAAGGGACGGCACACTCGGAGACCCAGTACTTC. This chain uses TRBV6-2 or TRBV6-3 with TRBJ2-5; D assignment may be TRBD1 or TRBD2 (5 bases each). CDR3 length: 15 amino acids. The germline V gene has CDR1 MNHEY and CDR2 SVGEGT. V lost 6 bases, J lost 5 bases, and 19 bases lay in between.

The rearrangement links TRBV7-2 to TRBJ2-7; 12 nucleotides align to TRBD2. V dropped 5 bases and J dropped 4; count of bases not matched to a gene: 12. Germline lookup yields CDR1 SGHTA and CDR2 FQGNSA. The CDR3 covers 17 residues. The CDR3 coding sequence is TGTGCCAGCAGCATACTAGCGGGGGGACGCCATGGGTACGAGCAGTACTTC. It codes for CASSILAGGRHGYEQYF.

This clonotype was found once. The V gene is TRBV18, the J gene TRBJ2-3; possibly TRBD1 for D (6 bases). Trimming shortened V by 3 bases and J by 4 bases, and 14 bases separated the two germline ends. The CDR3 has 15 amino acids. CDR1 KGHSH and CDR2 LQKENI come from the germline V gene. CDR3 protein: CASSPLGAGADTQYF. The CDR3 DNA is TGTGCCAGCTCACCCCTGGGGGCGGGCGCAGATACGCAGTATTTT.

The chain is built from TRBV12-3 or TRBV12-4 and TRBJ1-5; D gene unclear. This CDR3 region has 13 residues. Trimming shortened V by 3 bases and J by 7 bases, and 10 bases separated the two germline ends. The CDR3, as DNA: TGTGCCAGCAGTTTGCTGCCCAGACAGCCCCAGCATTTT. It encodes CASSLLPRQPQHF.

The chain uses TRBV2 and TRBJ2-1; TRBD2 might be the D (5 bases). With 7 bases removed from V and 1 base from J, the gap between germline ends came to 8 bases. Germline CDR1 reads SNHLY; CDR2 reads FYNNEI. This CDR3 comprises 13 residues. CDR3 sequence reads: CASTPGSYNEQFF. For the CDR3, the DNA is TGTGCCAGCACGCCGGGGTCCTACAATGAGCAGTTCTTC.